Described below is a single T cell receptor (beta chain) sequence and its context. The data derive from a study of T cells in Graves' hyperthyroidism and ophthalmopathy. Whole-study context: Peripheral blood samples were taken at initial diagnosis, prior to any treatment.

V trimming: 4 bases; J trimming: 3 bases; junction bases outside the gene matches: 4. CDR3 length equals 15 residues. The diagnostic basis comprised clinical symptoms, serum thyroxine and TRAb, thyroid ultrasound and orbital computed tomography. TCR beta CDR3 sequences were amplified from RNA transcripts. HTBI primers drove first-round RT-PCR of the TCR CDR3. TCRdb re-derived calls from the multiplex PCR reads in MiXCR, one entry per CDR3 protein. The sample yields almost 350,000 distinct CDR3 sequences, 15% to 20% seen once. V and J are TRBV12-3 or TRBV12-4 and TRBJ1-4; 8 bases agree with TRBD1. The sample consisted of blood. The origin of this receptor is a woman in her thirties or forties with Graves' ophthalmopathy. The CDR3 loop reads CASSYQGAANEKLFF. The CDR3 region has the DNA TGTGCCAGCAGTTACCAGGGGGCGGCTAATGAAAAACTGTTTTTT.